The entry below gives a single T cell receptor (beta chain) sequence along with its context. The Seattle patients, enrolled during active infection, were followed longitudinally. Measured with immunoSEQ multiplex PCR; TCRdb has only the in-frame clones, and not every one. The data show under 200,000 clones, around 79% seen once. This entry comes from a study of blood T cell repertoires in COVID-19. Study information: From T cells, B-cell-depleted T cells, or PBMCs came the material, which was cDNA or gDNA.

The V and J ends lost 1 base and 4 bases respectively, with 8 bases between them. This CDR3 is built from 14 residues. CDR1 is LGHDT, CDR2 YNNKEL, per germline (reference sequence). The source of this sequence is a woman in her 40s with COVID-19, enrolled during active disease. V and J are TRBV3-1 (or the pseudogene TRBV3-2) and TRBJ1-5, with D unresolved. The sample comprised peripheral blood. CDR3 protein: CASSQGLRNQPQHF. As DNA, the CDR3 is TGTGCCAGCAGCCAAGGACTGCGTAATCAGCCCCAGCATTTT.